A selection of T cell receptor beta chains follows, all from one sample in a study of blood T cell repertoires in COVID-19. Generated by immunoSEQ multiplex PCR, the TCRdb table keeps only in-frame clones and is missing some. The table lists around 450,000 clones, around 90% of them singletons. What was sequenced was PBMCs or T cells enriched from blood (not recorded which). The receptors here all came from a man between 18 and 35 years old who had recovered from COVID-19. Both conserved end residues are part of each CDR3. The order of the fields is V gene, D gene, J gene, clone size, CDR3 protein, CDR3 DNA. A D gene is named only where the DNA matches it firmly. Expanded clones get a size class; other rows say once, few or many, or leave the size out.

TRBV3-1/TRBV3-2,.,TRBJ1-6,.,CASGTIYNSPLHF,TGTGCCAGCGGGACAATTTATAATTCACCCCTCCACTTT
TRBV6-5,TRBD2,TRBJ2-3,.,CASSYSLAADTQYF,TGTGCCAGCAGTTACTCCCTAGCGGCAGATACGCAGTATTTT
TRBV2,.,TRBJ1-6,.,CASSVTNSYNSPLHF,TGTGCCAGTTCCGTGACAAACAGCTATAATTCACCCCTCCACTTT
TRBV11-2,.,TRBJ1-2,.,CASSLSSGDYGYTF,TGTGCCAGCAGCTTAAGTTCAGGGGACTATGGCTACACCTTC
TRBV4-2,TRBD1,TRBJ1-2,.,CASSLYRGTAPYGYTF,TGTGCCAGCAGCCTCTACAGGGGAACGGCCCCCTATGGCTACACCTTC
TRBV27,TRBD1,TRBJ1-5,.,CARDRGNQPQHF,TGTGCCAGAGACAGGGGTAATCAGCCCCAGCATTTT
TRBV7-9,.,TRBJ1-2,.,CASSLGPDYGYTF,TGTGCCAGCAGCTTGGGGCCAGACTATGGCTACACCTTC
TRBV21-1,.,TRBJ1-4,.,CASSPRGGGEKLFF,TGTGCCAGCAGCCCCCGCGGGGGCGGTGAAAAACTGTTTTTT
TRBV7-8,.,TRBJ1-1,.,CASSFVGGSAPNTEAFF,TGTGCCAGCAGCTTCGTCGGGGGGTCAGCGCCAAACACTGAAGCTTTCTTT
TRBV19,.,TRBJ1-5,.,CASSITQSNQPQHF,TGTGCCAGTAGTATAACACAGAGCAATCAGCCCCAGCATTTT
TRBV4-1,.,TRBJ1-1,.,CASSQEAGRTEAFF,TGCGCCAGCAGCCAAGAGGCGGGGAGAACTGAAGCTTTCTTT
TRBV2,.,TRBJ1-1,.,CASSLSVTNTEAFF,TGTGCCAGCAGTTTATCGGTTACGAACACTGAAGCTTTCTTT
TRBV28,TRBD1,TRBJ2-7,.,CASMTGVPRYEQYF,TGTGCCAGCATGACAGGGGTGCCAAGGTACGAGCAGTACTTC
TRBV3-1/TRBV3-2,TRBD2,TRBJ2-5,.,CASSQDHLAGVIWDQETQYF,TGTGCCAGCAGCCAAGATCACCTAGCGGGAGTAATTTGGGACCAAGAGACCCAGTACTTC
TRBV27,TRBD1,TRBJ1-1,.,CASSLEQGAPGAFF,TGTGCCAGCAGTTTGGAGCAGGGGGCGCCCGGAGCTTTCTTT
TRBV15,.,TRBJ1-2,.,CATSLRPGEANYGYTF,TGTGCCACCAGCCTTCGTCCGGGAGAAGCTAACTATGGCTACACCTTC
TRBV12-3/TRBV12-4,.,TRBJ2-1,.,CASSLVDNEQFF,TGTGCCAGCAGTTTAGTAGATAATGAGCAGTTCTTC
TRBV9,.,TRBJ2-2,once,CASSAGQSTGELFF,TGTGCCAGCAGCGCGGGACAAAGCACCGGGGAGCTGTTTTTT
TRBV29-1,.,TRBJ2-7,.,CSVQAASVNEQYF,TGCAGCGTTCAAGCCGCTAGCGTTAACGAGCAGTACTTC
TRBV6-1,.,TRBJ1-3,.,CASSERTGSSGNTIYF,TGTGCCAGCAGTGAACGTACAGGAAGCTCTGGAAACACCATATATTTT
TRBV6-1,TRBD2,TRBJ2-7,once,CASSKGPGGDKGEQYF,TGTGCCAGCAGTAAAGGCCCGGGAGGGGATAAGGGGGAGCAGTACTTC
TRBV28,.,TRBJ1-1,.,CASSFSGGFPEAFF,TGTGCCAGCAGTTTTTCCGGGGGGTTCCCTGAAGCTTTCTTT
TRBV11-2,.,TRBJ2-7,.,CASSLLQYEQYF,TGTGCCAGCAGCTTATTACAGTACGAGCAGTACTTC
TRBV6-2/TRBV6-3,TRBD1,TRBJ2-2,.,CASSYVGRGRLNTGELFF,TGTGCCAGCAGTTACGTCGGCAGGGGGCGCCTTAACACCGGGGAGCTGTTTTTT
TRBV5-5,TRBD1,TRBJ1-2,.,CASSLTGQGVGDGYTF,TGTGCCAGCAGCTTAACGGGACAGGGGGTTGGGGATGGCTACACCTTC
TRBV14,.,TRBJ2-7,.,CASSQDRDSRYEQYF,TGTGCCAGCAGCCAAGACCGCGACAGCCGCTACGAGCAGTACTTC
TRBV18,TRBD1,TRBJ1-1,.,CASSPRQGRTEAFF,TGTGCCAGTTCCCCGCGACAGGGGAGGACTGAAGCTTTCTTT
TRBV28,TRBD1,TRBJ1-5,.,CASRTGTGQPQHF,TGTGCCAGCAGGACCGGGACAGGTCAGCCCCAGCATTTT
TRBV4-1,TRBD1,TRBJ2-3,.,CASSQDRGRSTDTQYF,TGCGCCAGCAGCCAAGACAGGGGGCGTAGCACAGATACGCAGTATTTT
TRBV28,.,TRBJ1-6,.,CASSNYFPSSYNSPLHF,TGTGCCAGCAGTAACTACTTCCCGAGCTCCTATAATTCACCCCTCCACTTT
TRBV3-1/TRBV3-2,TRBD1,TRBJ1-6,.,CASSQIEGGRSPLHF,TGTGCCAGCAGCCAAATTGAAGGGGGCAGATCACCCCTCCACTTT
TRBV28,TRBD1,TRBJ2-7,.,CASSWREPGQGAYEQYF,TGTGCCAGCAGTTGGAGGGAACCGGGACAGGGGGCGTACGAGCAGTACTTC
TRBV5-6,.,TRBJ2-7,.,CASSDSVYEQYF,TGTGCCAGCAGCGATAGCGTCTACGAGCAGTACTTC
TRBV5-1,TRBD1,TRBJ2-2,.,CASSLMAGGSGELFF,TGCGCCAGCAGCTTGATGGCAGGGGGCTCCGGGGAGCTGTTTTTT
TRBV5-6,TRBD2,TRBJ2-7,.,CASSSTFTSGRLFF,TGTGCCAGCAGCAGCACCTTCACTAGCGGGAGATTGTTTTTC
TRBV6-5,TRBD2,TRBJ2-7,.,CASSLGGANYEQYF,TGTGCCAGCAGTTTGGGAGGGGCCAACTACGAGCAGTACTTC
TRBV5-6,TRBD1,TRBJ1-2,.,CASRRQPRGRHGYTF,TGTGCCAGCAGGCGTCAACCCAGGGGGCGTCATGGCTACACCTTC
TRBV2,TRBD2,TRBJ2-1,.,CASRGAGAAYNEQFF,TGTGCCAGCAGAGGAGCGGGGGCAGCCTACAATGAGCAGTTCTTC
TRBV2,TRBD1,TRBJ1-2,many,CASSEAQGIYYGYTF,TGTGCCAGCAGTGAAGCACAGGGGATTTACTATGGCTACACCTTC
TRBV30,.,TRBJ1-2,.,CAWGPGDYGYTF,TGTGCCTGGGGTCCCGGTGACTATGGCTACACCTTC
TRBV15,.,TRBJ1-5,.,CATSTRDPPQHF,TGTGCCACCAGCACCAGGGATCCGCCCCAGCATTTT
TRBV12-3/TRBV12-4,.,TRBJ2-4,.,CASSLMRNIQYF,TGTGCCAGCAGTTTAATGAGGAACATTCAGTACTTC